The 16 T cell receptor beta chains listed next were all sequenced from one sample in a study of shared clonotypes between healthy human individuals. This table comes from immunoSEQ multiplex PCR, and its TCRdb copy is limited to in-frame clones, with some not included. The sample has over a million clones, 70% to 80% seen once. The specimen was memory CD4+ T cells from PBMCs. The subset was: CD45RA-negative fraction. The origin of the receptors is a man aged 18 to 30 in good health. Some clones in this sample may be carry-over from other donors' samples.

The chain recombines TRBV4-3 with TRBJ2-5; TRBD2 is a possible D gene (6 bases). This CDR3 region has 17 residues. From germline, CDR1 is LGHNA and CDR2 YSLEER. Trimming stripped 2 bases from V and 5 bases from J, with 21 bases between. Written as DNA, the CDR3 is TGCGCCAGCAGCCAACCCTACCGACAGCCGCGGGGCGAGACCCAGTACTTC. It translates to CASSQPYRQPRGETQYF.

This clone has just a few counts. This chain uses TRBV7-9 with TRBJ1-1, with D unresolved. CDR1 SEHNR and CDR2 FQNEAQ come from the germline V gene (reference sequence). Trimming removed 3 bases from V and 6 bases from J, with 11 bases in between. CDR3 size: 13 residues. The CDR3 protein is CASSFGYLAEAFF. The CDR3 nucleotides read TGTGCCAGCAGCTTCGGATATTTGGCTGAAGCTTTCTTT.

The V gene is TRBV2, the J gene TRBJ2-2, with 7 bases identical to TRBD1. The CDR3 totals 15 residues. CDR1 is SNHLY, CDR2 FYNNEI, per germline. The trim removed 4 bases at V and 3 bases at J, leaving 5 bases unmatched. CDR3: CASSAQTGDTGELFF. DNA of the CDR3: TGTGCCAGCAGTGCCCAAACAGGGGACACCGGGGAGCTGTTTTTT.

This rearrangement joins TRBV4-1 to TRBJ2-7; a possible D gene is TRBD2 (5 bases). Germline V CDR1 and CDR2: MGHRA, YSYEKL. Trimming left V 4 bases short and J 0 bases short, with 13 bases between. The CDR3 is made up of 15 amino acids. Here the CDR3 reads CASSLRLDFSYEQYF. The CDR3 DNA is TGCGCCAGCAGCCTAAGGTTGGACTTCTCCTACGAGCAGTACTTC.

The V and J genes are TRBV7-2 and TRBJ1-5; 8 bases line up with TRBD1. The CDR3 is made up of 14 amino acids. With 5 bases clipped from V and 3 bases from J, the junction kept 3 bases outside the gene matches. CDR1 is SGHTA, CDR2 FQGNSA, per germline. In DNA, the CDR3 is TGTGCCAGCAGCCAGACAGGGGCCAATCAGCCCCAGCATTTT. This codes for CASSQTGANQPQHF.

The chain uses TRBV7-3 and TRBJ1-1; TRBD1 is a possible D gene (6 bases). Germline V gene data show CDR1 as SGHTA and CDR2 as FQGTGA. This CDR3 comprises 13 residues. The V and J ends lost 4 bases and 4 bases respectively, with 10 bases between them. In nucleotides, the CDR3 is TGTGCCAGCAGCTCAGGGGAAGGCACTGAAGCTTTCTTT. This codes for CASSSGEGTEAFF.

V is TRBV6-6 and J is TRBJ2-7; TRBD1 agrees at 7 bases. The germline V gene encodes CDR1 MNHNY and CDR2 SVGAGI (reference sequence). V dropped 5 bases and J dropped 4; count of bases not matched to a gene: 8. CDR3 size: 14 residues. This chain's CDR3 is CASSPPRGRYEQYF. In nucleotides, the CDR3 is TGTGCCAGCAGTCCGCCGAGGGGGCGATACGAGCAGTACTTC.

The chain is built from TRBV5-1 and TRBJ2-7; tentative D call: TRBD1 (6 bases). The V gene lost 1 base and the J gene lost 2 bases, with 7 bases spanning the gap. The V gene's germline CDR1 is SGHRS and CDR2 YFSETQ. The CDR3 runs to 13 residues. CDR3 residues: CASSLPGAYEQYF. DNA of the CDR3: TGCGCCAGCAGCTTGCCAGGGGCCTACGAGCAGTACTTC.

CDR3 nucleotides: TGTGCCAGTAGTATTGAGGTTGAAGCTTTCTTT. Translated, it gives CASSIEVEAFF. The J gene is TRBJ1-1, the V gene TRBV19, with D hard to call. V lost 3 bases and J 7 bases, leaving 6 bases between the germline ends. CDR3 size: 11 residues. The germline V gene has CDR1 LNHDA and CDR2 SQIVND (reference sequence).

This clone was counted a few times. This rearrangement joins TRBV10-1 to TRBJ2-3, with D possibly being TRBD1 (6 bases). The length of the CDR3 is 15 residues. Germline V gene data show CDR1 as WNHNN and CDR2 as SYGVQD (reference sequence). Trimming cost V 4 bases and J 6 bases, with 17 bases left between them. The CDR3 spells CASSAVRGGLDTQYF. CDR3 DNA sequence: TGCGCCAGCAGTGCGGTCCGTGGGGGCCTGGATACGCAGTATTTT.

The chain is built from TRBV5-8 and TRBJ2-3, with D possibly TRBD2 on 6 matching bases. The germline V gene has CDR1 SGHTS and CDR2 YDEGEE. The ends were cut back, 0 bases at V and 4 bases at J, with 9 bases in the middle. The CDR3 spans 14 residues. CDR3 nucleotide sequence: TGTGCCAGCAGCTTGGAAGGGGAGGCAGATACGCAGTATTTT. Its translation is CASSLEGEADTQYF.

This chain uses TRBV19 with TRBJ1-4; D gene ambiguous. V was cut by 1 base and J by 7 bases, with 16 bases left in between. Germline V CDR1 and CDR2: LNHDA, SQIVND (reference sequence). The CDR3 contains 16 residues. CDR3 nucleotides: TGTGCCAGTAGTATAGCCCCCGTTTTTCGGGGTGAAAAACTGTTTTTT. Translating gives CASSIAPVFRGEKLFF.

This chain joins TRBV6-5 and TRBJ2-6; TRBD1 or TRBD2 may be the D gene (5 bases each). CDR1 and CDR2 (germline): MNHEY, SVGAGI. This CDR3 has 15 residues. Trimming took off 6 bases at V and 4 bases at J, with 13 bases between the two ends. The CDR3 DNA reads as TGTGCCAGCAGACCGACAGCGGCGGGGGCCAACGTCCTGACTTTC. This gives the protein CASRPTAAGANVLTF.

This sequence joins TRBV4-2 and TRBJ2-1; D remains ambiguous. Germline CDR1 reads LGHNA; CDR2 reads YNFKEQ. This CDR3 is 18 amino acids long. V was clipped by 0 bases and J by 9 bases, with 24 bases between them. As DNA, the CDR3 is TGTGCCAGCAGCCAAGAAGGGTCTGCGATGACTGGCGTGACTGAGCAGTTCTTC. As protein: CASSQEGSAMTGVTEQFF.

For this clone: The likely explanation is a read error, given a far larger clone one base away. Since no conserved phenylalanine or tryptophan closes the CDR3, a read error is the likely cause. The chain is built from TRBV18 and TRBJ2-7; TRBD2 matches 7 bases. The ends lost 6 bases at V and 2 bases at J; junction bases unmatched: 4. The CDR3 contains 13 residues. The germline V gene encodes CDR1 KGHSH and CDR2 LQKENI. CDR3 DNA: TGTGCCAGCTCGGGGGGGTCGGCCTACGAGCAGTACCTC. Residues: CASSGGSAYEQYL.

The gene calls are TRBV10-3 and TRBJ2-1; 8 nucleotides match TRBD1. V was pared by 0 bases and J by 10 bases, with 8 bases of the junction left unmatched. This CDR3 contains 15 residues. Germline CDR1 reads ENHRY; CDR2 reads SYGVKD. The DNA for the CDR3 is TGTGCCATCAGTGAGTCGGTCAGGGGGCAATGGGAGCAGTTCTTC. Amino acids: CAISESVRGQWEQFF.